This TCR beta chain came from a study of shared clonotypes between healthy human individuals. Study-level findings and limits: Clonotypes which were not shared had lower generation probabilities than clonotypes that all four donors shared. The authors expected sequencing depth to affect clonotype sharing among donors. A handful of donors showed sharing of approximately 5% of naive CD4 clonotypes.

This clone was counted ten times or more. What it binds is unknown. Genomic DNA per cell subset filled all wells of several immunoSEQ plates. Some clones are missing from TCRdb's copy, which holds only in-frame ones; the method was immunoSEQ multiplex PCR. The repertoire holds about 660,000 clones, with around 67% as singletons. Germline V gives CDR1 SGHKS, CDR2 YYEKEE (reference sequence). V lost 3 bases, J lost 3 bases, and 2 bases stayed unmatched. CDR3 length: 14 amino acids. This TCR was sampled from a woman in her 30s in good health. The specimen sequenced was memory CD4+ T cells sorted from blood. Subset described: CD45RA-negative fraction. The chain recombines TRBV5-5 with TRBJ2-7; 11 positions agree with TRBD1. The CDR3 DNA follows: TGTGCCAGCAGCTCCGGGACAGGGGGCTACGAGCAGTACTTC. It specifies CASSSGTGGYEQYF.